This entry concerns a single T cell receptor beta chain. The target antigen is unknown. The CDR3 sequence is 18 residues long. Losses at the gene ends were 0 bases for V and 2 bases for J; bases not matched to a gene: 10. CDR1 is SGHVS, CDR2 FQNEAQ, per germline. Only in-frame clones appear in the TCRdb table, and some are missing; sequencing was by immunoSEQ multiplex PCR. The sample holds 150,000 to 200,000 clones, about 81% seen once. This sample was taken from a study of cytomegalovirus exposure and HLA in healthy donors. General study results and limits: Most TCR sequences were uncommon, yet certain public TCRs appeared in many donors. Diagnosis of cytomegalovirus status made by the classifier reportedly showed high specificity and sensitivity.

The chain combines TRBV7-8 with TRBJ1-3; 7 positions match TRBD1. Sequenced input: PBMCs. This clonotype was sampled from a woman aged 25-40 years in good health and CMV-seronegative. The CDR3 nucleotides read TGTGCCAGCAGCTTAGCTACTAGGACAGGTCTTGCTGGAAACACCATATATTTT. Translation: CASSLATRTGLAGNTIYF.